The 5 T cell receptor beta chains listed next were all sequenced from one sample in a study of cytomegalovirus exposure and HLA in healthy donors. Some clones are missing from TCRdb's copy, which holds only in-frame ones; the method was immunoSEQ multiplex PCR. The sample lists roughly 60,000 clones, 92% occurring once. The sequenced material came from PBMCs. The receptors were gathered from a woman between 18 and 29 years old in good health and CMV-seronegative.

The J gene is TRBJ2-7, the V gene TRBV5-6; D not resolved. The germline V gene has CDR1 SGHDT and CDR2 YYEEEE. The CDR3 spans 14 residues. The germline V and J ends were trimmed by 4 bases and 7 bases, with 18 bases remaining between them. CDR3 coding DNA: TGTGCCAGCAGCCTTCTGGCGGCCGTCGGTGAGCAGTACTTC. It yields the protein CASSLLAAVGEQYF. The full variable domain, with the rest looked up from reference TRBV5-6 and TRBJ2-7, is DAGVTQSPTHLIKTRGQQVTLRCSPKSGHDTVSWYQQALGQGPQFIFQYYEEEERQRGNFPDRFSGHQFPNYSSELNVNALLLGDSALYLCASSLLAAVGEQYFGPGTRLTVT.

There are a few counts of this clone. The V and J genes are TRBV5-1 and TRBJ2-7; no reliable D call. Germline CDR1 reads SGHRS; CDR2 reads YFSETQ. V lost 6 bases and J lost 4, with 14 bases in between. The CDR3 runs to 13 residues. The CDR3 region is CASTEEPSYEQYF. CDR3 sequence (DNA): TGCGCCAGCACAGAGGAGCCCTCGTACGAGCAGTACTTC.

The rearrangement joins TRBV5-1 to TRBJ1-4; 7 positions match TRBD1. Germline V gene lookup returns CDR1 SGHRS and CDR2 YFSETQ. After removal of 4 bases from V and 5 bases from J, the junction contained 8 bases not matched to a gene. The CDR3 spans 15 residues. The CDR3 coding sequence is TGCGCCAGCAGCCTACTGACAGGGAAGAATGAAAAACTGTTTTTT. As protein: CASSLLTGKNEKLFF.

The rearrangement uses TRBV18 and TRBJ1-2, with D tentatively TRBD1 (6 bases). Germline lookup yields CDR1 KGHSH and CDR2 LQKENI. The length of the CDR3 is 17 residues. V was shortened by 1 base and J by 4 bases, with 19 bases between the two germline ends. As DNA, the CDR3 is TGTGCCAGCTCACCACGGGAACAGGGACATCGAGGCTATGGCTACACCTTC. Amino acids: CASSPREQGHRGYGYTF.

CDR3 amino acids: CASSQDPGDGYTF. The CDR3 region has the DNA TGCGCCAGCAGCCAAGATCCAGGGGACGGCTACACCTTC. The chain recombines TRBV4-3 with TRBJ1-2; D is perhaps TRBD1 (6 bases). Germline CDR1 LGHNA, CDR2 YSLEER. The CDR3 is 13 residues long. The V and J ends lost 0 bases and 8 bases respectively, with 10 bases between them.